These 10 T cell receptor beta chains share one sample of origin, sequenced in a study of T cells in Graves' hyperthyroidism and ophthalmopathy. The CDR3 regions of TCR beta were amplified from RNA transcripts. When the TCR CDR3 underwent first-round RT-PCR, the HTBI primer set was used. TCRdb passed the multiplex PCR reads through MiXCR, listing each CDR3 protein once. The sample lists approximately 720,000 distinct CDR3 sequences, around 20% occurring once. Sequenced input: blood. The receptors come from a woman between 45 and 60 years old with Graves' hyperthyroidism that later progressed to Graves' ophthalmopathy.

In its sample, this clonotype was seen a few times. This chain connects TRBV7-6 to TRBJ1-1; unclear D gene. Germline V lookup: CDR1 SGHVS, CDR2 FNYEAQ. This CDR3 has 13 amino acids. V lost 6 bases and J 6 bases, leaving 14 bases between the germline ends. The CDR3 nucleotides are TGTGCCAGCAGGCGAGACATCGTATCTGAAGCTTTCTTT. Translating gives CASRRDIVSEAFF.

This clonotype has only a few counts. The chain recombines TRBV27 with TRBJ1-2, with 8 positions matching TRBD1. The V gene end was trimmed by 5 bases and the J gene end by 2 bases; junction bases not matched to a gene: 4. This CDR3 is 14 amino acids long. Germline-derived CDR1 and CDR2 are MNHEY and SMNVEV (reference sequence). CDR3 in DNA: TGTGCCAGCAGTGCCAACAGGGGGAACTATGGCTACACCTTC. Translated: CASSANRGNYGYTF.

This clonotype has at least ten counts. CDR3 sequence (DNA): TGTGCCAGCAGCCAAGTTTTACCCGGGGACGAGCAGTACTTC. Protein: CASSQVLPGDEQYF. The chain recombines TRBV3-1 with TRBJ2-7; TRBD2 is a possible D gene (5 bases). The CDR3 length is 14 residues. Trimming pared 1 base from V and 5 bases from J, leaving 12 bases between. Per the germline V gene, CDR1 is LGHDT and CDR2 is YNNKEL (reference sequence).

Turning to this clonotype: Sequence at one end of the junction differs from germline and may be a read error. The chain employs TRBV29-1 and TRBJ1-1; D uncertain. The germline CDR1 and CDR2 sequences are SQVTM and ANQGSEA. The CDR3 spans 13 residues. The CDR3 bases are TGCAGCGTTGAACTGGAGGGAAACACTGAAGCTATCTTT. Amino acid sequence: CSVELEGNTEAIF.

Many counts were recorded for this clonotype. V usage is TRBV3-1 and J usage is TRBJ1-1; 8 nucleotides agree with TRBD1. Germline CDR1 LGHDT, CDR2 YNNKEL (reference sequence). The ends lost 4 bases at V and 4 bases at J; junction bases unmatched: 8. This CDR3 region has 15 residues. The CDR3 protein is CASSPLDRGATEAFF. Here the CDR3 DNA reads TGTGCCAGCAGCCCTCTTGACAGGGGCGCCACTGAAGCTTTCTTT.

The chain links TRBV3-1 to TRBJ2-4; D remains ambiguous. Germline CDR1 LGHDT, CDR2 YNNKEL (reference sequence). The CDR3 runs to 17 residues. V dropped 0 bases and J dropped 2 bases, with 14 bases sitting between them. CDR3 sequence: CASSQDVVGLTKNIQYF. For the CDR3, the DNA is TGTGCCAGCAGCCAAGATGTTGTCGGGTTAACCAAAAACATTCAGTACTTC.

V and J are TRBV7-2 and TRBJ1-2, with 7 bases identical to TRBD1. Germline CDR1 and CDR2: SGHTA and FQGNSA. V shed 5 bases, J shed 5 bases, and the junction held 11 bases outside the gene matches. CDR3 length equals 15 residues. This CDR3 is CASSPAPTGPYGYTF. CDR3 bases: TGTGCCAGCAGCCCGGCACCGACAGGGCCTTATGGCTACACCTTC.

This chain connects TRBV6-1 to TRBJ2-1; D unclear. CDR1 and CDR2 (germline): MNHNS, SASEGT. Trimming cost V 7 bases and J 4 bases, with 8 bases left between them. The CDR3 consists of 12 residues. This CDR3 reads CASIGDYNEQFF. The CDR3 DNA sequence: TGTGCCAGCATCGGCGATTACAATGAGCAGTTCTTC.

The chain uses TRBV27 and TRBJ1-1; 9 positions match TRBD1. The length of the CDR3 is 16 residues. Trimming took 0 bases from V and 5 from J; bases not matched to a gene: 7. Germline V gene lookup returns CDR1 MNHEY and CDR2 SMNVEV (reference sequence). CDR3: CASSLSPGTGRTEAFF. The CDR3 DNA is TGTGCCAGCAGTTTATCGCCGGGGACAGGGAGAACTGAAGCTTTCTTT.

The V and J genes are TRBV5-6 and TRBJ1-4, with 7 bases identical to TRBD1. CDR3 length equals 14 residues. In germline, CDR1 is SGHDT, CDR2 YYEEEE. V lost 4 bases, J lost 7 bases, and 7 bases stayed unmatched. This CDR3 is CASSRRGPSEKLFF. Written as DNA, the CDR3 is TGTGCCAGCAGCAGGAGGGGGCCTAGTGAAAAACTGTTTTTT.